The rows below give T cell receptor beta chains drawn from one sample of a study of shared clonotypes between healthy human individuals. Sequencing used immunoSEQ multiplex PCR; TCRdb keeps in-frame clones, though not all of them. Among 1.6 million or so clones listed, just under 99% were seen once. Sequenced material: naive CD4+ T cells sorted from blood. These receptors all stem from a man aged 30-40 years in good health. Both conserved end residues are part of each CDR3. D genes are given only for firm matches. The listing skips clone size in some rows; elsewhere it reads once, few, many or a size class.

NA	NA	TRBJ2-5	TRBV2	TGTGCCAGCAGCCTCGGACTAAGCCAAGAGACCCAGTACTTC	CASSLGLSQETQYF
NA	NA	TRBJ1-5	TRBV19	TGTGCCAGTAGTATAAGACGGACGAATCAGCCCCAGCATTTT	CASSIRRTNQPQHF
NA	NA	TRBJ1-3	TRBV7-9	TGTGCCAGCAGCTTAAGGGAAAGCTCTGGAAACACCATATATTTT	CASSLRESSGNTIYF
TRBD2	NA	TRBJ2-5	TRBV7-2	TGTGCCAGCAGCTTAGTTCGGGAGGCGGGGGAGACCCAGTACTTC	CASSLVREAGETQYF
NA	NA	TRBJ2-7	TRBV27	TGTGCCAGCAGGCCTCTAGCAGGCGGGGCGACCTACGAGCAGTACTTC	CASRPLAGGATYEQYF
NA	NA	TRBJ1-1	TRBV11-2	TGTGCCAGCAGCCCTAATCATGACAGAGCGACTGAAGCTTTCTTT	CASSPNHDRATEAFF
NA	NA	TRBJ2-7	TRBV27	TGTGCCAGCAGTCCCCTCCGGGCGGGGGCCCACTACGAGCAGTACTTC	CASSPLRAGAHYEQYF
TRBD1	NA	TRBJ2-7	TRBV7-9	TGTGCCAGCAGCTTAAAAACAGGACAGGGACTCTACGAGCAGTACTTC	CASSLKTGQGLYEQYF
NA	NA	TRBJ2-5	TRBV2	TGTGCCAGCAGTGAAGTTGGCCAGGGCGGGCACTTC	CASSEVGQGGHF
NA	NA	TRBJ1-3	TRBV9	TGTGCCAGCAGCGTACGGGGGGCCGGAAACACCATATATTTT	CASSVRGAGNTIYF
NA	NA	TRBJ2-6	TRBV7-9	TGTGCCAGCAGCCCAGGGCCAACTGGGGCCAACGTCCTGACTTTC	CASSPGPTGANVLTF
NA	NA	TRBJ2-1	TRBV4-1	TGCGCCAGCAGCCTTCGCACTCGAGATTACAATGAGCAGTTCTTC	CASSLRTRDYNEQFF
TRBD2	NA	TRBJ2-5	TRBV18	TGTGCCAGCTCACCGGCTAGCGGGAGGAGTGAGACCCAGTACTTC	CASSPASGRSETQYF
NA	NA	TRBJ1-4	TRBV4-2	TGTGCCAGCAGCCAAGAAACCGTTGGTGAAAAACTGTTTTTT	CASSQETVGEKLFF
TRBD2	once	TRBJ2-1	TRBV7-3	TGTGCCAGCAGCTTACCCACACTAGCGTCCTACAATGAGCAGTTCTTC	CASSLPTLASYNEQFF
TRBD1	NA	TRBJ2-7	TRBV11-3	TGTGCCAGCAGCAGGACAGGGACCTCCTACGAGCAGTACTTC	CASSRTGTSYEQYF
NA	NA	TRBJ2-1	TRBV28	TGTGCCAGCAGTTTTGTTGAGCAGTTCTTC	CASSFVEQFF
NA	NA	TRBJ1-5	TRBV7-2	TGTGCCAGCAGCTTAGTTGGGGGTAACAATCAGCCCCAGCATTTT	CASSLVGGNNQPQHF
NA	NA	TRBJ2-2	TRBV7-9	TGTGCCAGCAGCTCCTTCAACCAATCAACCGGGGAGCTGTTTTTT	CASSSFNQSTGELFF
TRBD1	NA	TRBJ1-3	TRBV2	TGTGCCAGCAGTGCGGCAGGGGGCTTCGCTGGAAACACCATATATTTT	CASSAAGGFAGNTIYF
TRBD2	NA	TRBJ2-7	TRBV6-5	TGTGCCAGCAGGAAGCGGGGGGGCTCCTACGAGCAGTACTTC	CASRKRGGSYEQYF
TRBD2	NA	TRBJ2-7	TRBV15	TGTGCCACCAGCAGTACTAGCGGGAGGGTGAGGAGCTACGAGCAGTACTTC	CATSSTSGRVRSYEQYF
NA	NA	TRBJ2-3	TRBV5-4	TGTGCCAGCAGCTTGGACTACCCAACAGATACGCAGTATTTT	CASSLDYPTDTQYF
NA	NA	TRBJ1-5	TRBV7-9	TGTGCCAGCAGCTCAGGGAGAGTGGATCAGCCCCAGCATTTT	CASSSGRVDQPQHF
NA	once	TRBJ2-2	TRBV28	TGTGCCAGCACCCCACCGGGGGTCGGGGAGCTGTTTTTT	CASTPPGVGELFF
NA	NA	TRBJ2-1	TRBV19	TGTGCTGGACCAACACAGGGTATCGACAATGAGCAGTTCTTC	CAGPTQGIDNEQFF
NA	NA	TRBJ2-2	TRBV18	TGTGCCAGCTCACCACGGGCCGGGGACTACACCGGGGAGCTGTTTTTT	CASSPRAGDYTGELFF
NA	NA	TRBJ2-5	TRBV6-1	TGTGCCAGCAGTGAAGAGTTTCGAATTGGAGAGACCCAGTACTTC	CASSEEFRIGETQYF
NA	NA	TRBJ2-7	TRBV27	TGTGCCAGCAGTTTATCGAGAGCTTTCGAGCAGTACTTC	CASSLSRAFEQYF
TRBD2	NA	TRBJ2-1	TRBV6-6	TGTGCCAGCTCCGCCGCCGGTAGCGGGAGTGGAAGTGAGCAGTTCTTC	CASSAAGSGSGSEQFF
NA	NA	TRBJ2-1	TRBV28	TGTGCCAGCTCTCTCACAAAACATAACAATGAGCAGTTCTTC	CASSLTKHNNEQFF
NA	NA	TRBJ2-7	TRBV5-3	TGTGCCAGAAGCTTTAACAGGGAGCCCTCTCTTCTGCAGTACTTC	CARSFNREPSLLQYF
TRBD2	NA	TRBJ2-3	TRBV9	TGTGCCAGCAGCGCGGGACTAGCGGGAGGGGATACGCAGTATTTT	CASSAGLAGGDTQYF